This T cell receptor beta chain was identified during a study of shared clonotypes between healthy human individuals. Study-wide results and caveats: Large sequencing depth failed to make sorted-subset sequencing complete, rarefaction showed. Shared clonotypes across all four donors exceeded non-shared ones in generation probability.

Repertoires were generated with immunoSEQ multiplex PCR, while TCRdb's copy carries only in-frame clones and drops some. The table includes about 2.3 million clones, under 95% detected once. Remarks on this clone: The antigen remains undetermined.

The donor population consisted of healthy HIV-negative adults with no recent acute infections or vaccinations. Nashville, Tennessee was home to all donors, who were Caucasian adults. Germline V lookup: CDR1 SGHNT, CDR2 YYREEE (reference sequence). The CDR3 covers 14 residues. V dropped 4 bases and J dropped 1 base, with 12 bases sitting between them. Sample: naive CD4+ T cells from PBMCs. This sample's subset: CD45RA+ positively selected. The TCR sequence derives from a man younger than 35 in good health. Some clones in this sample may be carry-over from other donors' samples. The chain combines TRBV5-4 with TRBJ2-7; perhaps TRBD1 as D (5 bases). CDR3 sequence (DNA): TGTGCCAGCAGCCCGCAGGACAAGTCCTACGAGCAGTACTTC. Protein: CASSPQDKSYEQYF.